This T cell receptor beta chain was sequenced for a study of PD-L1 blockade in urothelial cancer (TCRdb year 2017). Some background on the complete study: Therapy was started around 2014 for all patients, and atezolizumab 1,200 mg was administered intravenously every 3 weeks. Blood samples yielded a median of roughly 140,000 T cells and around 83,000 unique TCRs, with median clonality roughly 0.085. In the same patients, pretreatment tumors underwent whole exome sequencing and RNA sequencing in addition to TCR sequencing. Pretreatment blood TCR-seq was available for twenty-nine patients, at least one posttreatment blood collection was obtained for 25 or so patients, and tumor TCR-seq was available for 25 or so patients. Durable clinical benefit was achieved by nine patients and was not achieved by 20 patients. The study, an exploratory multi-omic analysis, examined somatic, immune and clinical correlates of response to PD-L1 blockade with atezolizumab in urothelial cancer. Blood samples were analyzed 3 weeks after the start of treatment (second dose) and 6 weeks after the start of treatment. Durable clinical benefit was defined as a progression-free survival longer than 6 months, and TCR features were additionally tested against progression-free survival and overall survival. About nine tenths of the roughly 29 patients were males with bladder-origin urothelial cancer, and 18 of 29 reported a prior smoking history. TCR sequencing covered pretreatment tumor samples and matched, serially collected peripheral blood taken before and after atezolizumab treatment. Patients had an ECOG performance status of 0 or 1 and had received between 0 and 3 prior chemotherapy regimens.

The germline V gene encodes CDR1 MDHEN and CDR2 SYDVKM. V loses 4 bases of germline sequence and J loses 3 bases, and the interval between the two ends is 7 bases. There are 12 amino acids in the CDR3, from cysteine to phenylalanine inclusive. Of all the DNA, just the CDR3 is kept, 36 bases in frame from base 1. To estimate absolute template abundance from read counts, synthetic TCR analog templates were spiked into each PCR. The immunoSEQ assay was used to amplify TCRbeta CDR3 regions from genomic DNA with bias-controlled V and J gene primers. Sequencing of rearranged TCRbeta segments was done at approximately 20X coverage. As for how the authors treated the data: Clustering was used to correct sequencing errors, and CDR3s were annotated against IMGT so that V, D and J genes could be assigned. Downstream analyses used only productive TCRbeta rearrangements and left out out-of-frame or stop-codon sequences. Clonality was computed as one minus Shannon entropy normalized by the log of the number of unique productive sequences. Clones differing between time points or between blood and tumor were identified by Fisher's exact test with Benjamini-Hochberg correction at adjusted p below 0.01. TCRdb limited this immuneACCESS table to in-frame rearrangements with V and J called. A share of clones is missing; checked studies link under half to unresolved V genes, and the rest is unexplained. From that table come the V and J calls and clone size; the DNA was used to work out D and trimming. In all, the sample holds around 100,000 clones, and roughly 91% of those were seen once. The ten largest clones take up 2% to 2.5% of the sample.

This specimen's time point label, per the study, means: pretreatment peripheral blood. A cohort of around 29 patients with locally advanced or metastatic urothelial carcinoma, treated at Memorial Sloan Kettering on a trial protocol, was included. Peripheral blood mononuclear cells were collected pretreatment and during treatment, with between 1 and 8 total time points per patient. The Qiagen DNeasy Blood extraction kit was used to purify genomic DNA from total PBMCs and from tumor samples. PBMCs were collected pretreatment and during treatment, and were isolated and stored as previously described. A remark on this clone: Its antigen specificity is not known. The record has no base qualities; no much larger clone is one base away.

Study-wide conclusions, independent of this receptor: A pretreatment peripheral blood TCR clonality below the median was linked to improved progression-free and overall survival. Among patients with durable benefit, tumor-associated TCR clones showed greater expansion in peripheral blood 3 weeks after treatment started (n ≈ 22, p = 0.022). Because of the small sample size (n = 29) and the many exploratory analyses performed, the results are intended to be regarded as hypothesis-generating.

The TCR comes from a man aged 55 to 70 with urothelial cancer. The sample in question was PBMCs, obtained around atezolizumab (anti-PD-L1) treatment. The rearranged segments are TRBV28 and TRBJ2-7; the D gene lacks a confident call. The CDR3 sequence is CASSYNIYEQYF. The sequenced DNA: TGTGCCAGCAGTTACAACATCTACGAGCAGTACTTC.